What follows are 14 T cell receptor beta chains derived from one specimen sequenced in a study of read filtering for tumor transcriptome and immune sequencing. Molecular barcoded adaptors covering alpha/delta and beta/gamma chains were used on 400 ng RNA. TCRdb analysed the reads with MiXCR anew, one entry per CDR3 protein. This sample carries around 60,000 distinct CDR3 sequences, roughly 18% of them seen once, and the ten largest clones take over 12%. What was sequenced was a population of CD138-negative cells sorted from bone marrow. These receptors were obtained from a donor over 35 with multiple myeloma.

This clonotype has at least ten counts. V is TRBV29-1 and J is TRBJ1-1; D uncertain. Germline V lookup: CDR1 SQVTM, CDR2 ANQGSEA. The CDR3 runs 12 residues. V was pared by 5 bases and J by 4 bases, with 11 bases between. The CDR3, as DNA: TGCAGCGTTTCCACCGTCGGCACTGAAGCTTTCTTT. Its translation is CSVSTVGTEAFF. Full variable domain (remainder filled in from reference TRBV29-1 and TRBJ1-1): SAVISQKPSRDICQRGTSLTIQCQVDSQVTMMFWYRQQPGQSLTLIATANQGSEATYESGFVIDKFPISRPNLTFSTLTVSNMSPEDSSIYLCSVSTVGTEAFFGQGTRLTVV.

This clonotype was observed a few times. The chain joins TRBV10-1 to TRBJ1-5; unclear D gene. Trimming removed 9 bases from V and 5 bases from J, with 14 bases in between. The CDR3 runs to 13 residues. Germline CDR1 WNHNN, CDR2 SYGVQD (reference sequence). The CDR3 DNA reads TGCGCCAGGTACAGTGTCCCGTATCAGCCCCAGCATTTT. Protein sequence: CARYSVPYQPQHF.

This clonotype was counted ten times or more. The chain uses TRBV5-1 and TRBJ2-2, with D hard to call. V was cut by 3 bases and J by 3 bases, with 3 bases left in between. Germline assignment: CDR1 SGHRS and CDR2 YFSETQ. The CDR3 length is 12 residues. The DNA of the CDR3 is TGCGCCAGCAGCTACGACACCGGGGAGCTGTTTTTT. It is translated as CASSYDTGELFF.

The table lists this clonotype with many counts. The V gene is TRBV20-1, the J gene TRBJ1-5, with D possibly being TRBD1 (5 bases). The CDR3 is made up of 17 amino acids. Trimming took 1 base from V and 4 from J, leaving 20 bases between them. Germline V CDR1 and CDR2: DFQATT, SNEGSKA (reference sequence). The CDR3 loop is CSARGNEGLWRNQPQHF. Written as DNA, the CDR3 is TGCAGTGCTAGAGGGAACGAGGGGTTATGGAGAAATCAGCCCCAGCATTTT.

In the case of this clonotype: This may be a read error: a much more frequent sequence differs by one nucleotide. V and J are TRBV18 and TRBJ2-3, with D unclear. The CDR3 totals 14 residues. Germline-derived CDR1 and CDR2 are KGHSH and LQKENI. CDR3 sequence (DNA): TGTGCCAGCTCACTCCTGACCCCCACAGATACGCGGTATTTT. It encodes CASSLLTPTDTRYF. Full variable domain (remainder filled in from reference TRBV18 and TRBJ2-3): NAGVMQNPRHLVRRRGQEARLRCSPMKGHSHVYWYRQLPEEGLKFMVYLQKENIIDESGMPKERFSAEFPKEGPSILRIQQVVRGDSAAYFCASSLLTPTDTRYFGPGTRLTVL.

This clonotype was counted ten times or more. The genes are TRBV2 and TRBJ2-7; the match to TRBD1 covers 8 bases. The CDR3 is made up of 14 amino acids. Germline CDR1 reads SNHLY; CDR2 reads FYNNEI. Trimming at V came to 7 bases and at J to 0 bases, leaving 5 bases not matched to a gene. The CDR3 reads CASTGTGLSYEQYF. The CDR3 coding sequence is TGTGCCAGCACCGGGACAGGCCTCTCCTACGAGCAGTACTTC.

This clonotype was seen just once. The chain combines TRBV5-1 with TRBJ2-3; no clear D gene. The CDR3 has 14 amino acids. Germline loops: CDR1 SGHRS, CDR2 YFSETQ. V lost 4 bases to trimming and J lost 5 bases, with 14 bases between them. The CDR3 here is CASSLVHARDTQYF. CDR3 in DNA: TGCGCCAGCAGCCTGGTACATGCCAGAGATACGCAGTATTTT.

This clonotype occurred many times. The chain recombines TRBV3-1 with TRBJ2-2, with D possibly TRBD2 on 7 matching bases. The germline V gene encodes CDR1 LGHDT and CDR2 YNNKEL (reference sequence). The CDR3 consists of 16 residues. The V and J ends lost 5 bases and 4 bases respectively, with 17 bases between them. CDR3 protein: CASSKAGGLRTGELFF. The CDR3 nucleotides read TGTGCCAGCAGCAAGGCCGGGGGGCTGCGCACCGGGGAGCTGTTTTTT.

V and J are TRBV20-1 and TRBJ2-1; 8 bases line up with TRBD1. The CDR3 extends over 16 amino acids. CDR1 and CDR2 (germline): DFQATT, SNEGSKA (reference sequence). J lost 5 bases, V lost 6 bases, and 15 bases had no gene match. The CDR3 bases are TGCAGTGCCCTATCACCCGGACAGGGTCGACACAATGAGCAGTTCTTC. This translates into CSALSPGQGRHNEQFF.

This clonotype has a count of ten or more. The rearrangement links TRBV23-1 to TRBJ2-3, with no clear D. TRBV23-1 belongs to the ORF category, with a function that is uncertain. The CDR3 runs to 17 residues. V lost 2 bases and J 1 base, leaving 16 bases between the germline ends. This CDR3 is CASSQRFPEKGTDTQYF. In nucleotides, the CDR3 is TGCGCCAGCAGTCAAAGGTTCCCGGAGAAGGGCACAGATACGCAGTATTTT.

This clonotype was picked up a small number of times. This chain connects TRBV29-1 to TRBJ1-5; TRBD1 is a possible D gene (5 bases). Germline V gives CDR1 SQVTM, CDR2 ANQGSEA. Trimming stripped 3 bases from V and 4 bases from J, with 10 bases between. The CDR3 has 13 residues. Here the CDR3 DNA reads TGCAGCGTTGAGGTACAGGAGAATCAGCCCCAGCATTTT. Protein sequence: CSVEVQENQPQHF.

The gene calls are TRBV20-1 and TRBJ2-4; TRBD2 aligns across 11 bases. V was pared by 0 bases and J by 0 bases, with 10 bases of the junction left unmatched. CDR3 length equals 19 residues. Germline V gene lookup returns CDR1 DFQATT and CDR2 SNEGSKA (reference sequence). Here the CDR3 DNA reads TGCAGTGCTAGAGAACCGGGACTAGCGGCCCCCCTAGCCAAAAACATTCAGTACTTC. Translated: CSAREPGLAAPLAKNIQYF.

This clonotype was counted many times. The chain has TRBV20-1 and TRBJ1-1; a possible D gene is TRBD1 (5 bases). Germline assignment: CDR1 DFQATT and CDR2 SNEGSKA (reference sequence). The CDR3 is 11 residues long. The CDR3 coding sequence is TGCGGTACAACCAGGGTCACTGAAGCTTTCTTT. This translates into CGTTRVTEAFF.

This clonotype was detected only a few times. The chain is built from TRBV4-1 and TRBJ1-5, with 10 bases aligning to TRBD1. V was pared by 4 bases and J by 7 bases, with 7 bases of the junction left unmatched. Germline CDR1 is MGHRA and CDR2 is YSYEKL. This CDR3 is 15 amino acids long. CDR3 in amino acids: CASSRGTGEIQPQHF. As DNA, the CDR3 is TGCGCCAGCAGCCGAGGGACAGGGGAAATACAGCCCCAGCATTTT.